These T cell receptor beta chains were read from a single sample in a study of blood T cell repertoires in COVID-19. Using immunoSEQ multiplex PCR, the repertoire was profiled, and TCRdb retains in-frame clones only, with some absent. The sample includes a few hundred thousand clones, around 87% seen only once; the top ten take 3% to 3.5%. Sequenced input: peripheral blood. These receptors were obtained from a man aged 55 to 70 with acute or convalescent COVID-19. Both conserved end residues are part of each CDR3. The D gene is left open where the match is weak. Size tells how often a clone was seen (once, few, many) or the class of an expanded clone, and some rows leave it out.

v_gene	d_gene	abundance	j_gene	CDR3aa	CDR3nt
TRBV7-2	TRBD1	NA	TRBJ2-3	CASSLGTGPGDTQYF	TGTGCCAGCAGCTTAGGGACAGGGCCGGGAGATACGCAGTATTTT
TRBV11-2	NA	NA	TRBJ1-5	CASSLERGGQPQHF	TGTGCCAGCAGCTTAGAAAGGGGGGGTCAGCCCCAGCATTTT
TRBV19	NA	NA	TRBJ1-2	CASIANYGYTF	TGTGCCAGTATCGCTAACTATGGCTACACCTTC
TRBV6-6	NA	NA	TRBJ1-2	CASKRDSNYGYTF	TGTGCCAGCAAGAGAGACTCTAACTATGGCTACACCTTC
TRBV19	TRBD1	NA	TRBJ2-1	CASSRRQGDNEQFF	TGTGCCAGTAGTAGACGACAGGGGGACAATGAGCAGTTCTTC
TRBV9	TRBD1	once	TRBJ2-6	CASSLNRGAAGANVLTF	TGTGCCAGCAGCCTCAACAGGGGAGCTGCAGGGGCCAACGTCCTGACTTTC
TRBV7-3	TRBD1	NA	TRBJ2-2	CASSLGQGAIGELFF	TGTGCCAGCAGCCTGGGTCAGGGGGCTATCGGGGAGCTGTTTTTT
TRBV28	TRBD1	NA	TRBJ1-5	CASRPGGLGQPQHF	TGTGCCAGCAGACCAGGGGGCTTAGGACAGCCCCAGCATTTT
TRBV7-2	NA	NA	TRBJ2-2	CASSRTGGGGELFF	TGTGCCAGCAGCCGTACAGGGGGGGGCGGGGAGCTGTTTTTT
TRBV10-1	NA	NA	TRBJ1-4	CASSEWAATNEKLFF	TGCGCCAGCAGTGAGTGGGCAGCAACTAATGAAAAACTGTTTTTT
TRBV7-2	NA	NA	TRBJ1-4	CASKTYAANEKLFF	TGTGCCAGCAAAACCTATGCGGCTAATGAAAAACTGTTTTTT